This T cell receptor (beta chain) was identified during a study of T-cell memory formation after mild COVID-19. For the study at large: TCR clusters were mostly donor specific.

TCR alpha and TCR beta cDNA libraries carrying sample barcodes and UMIs came from 5'RACE with constant-segment primers. TCRdb called the 5' RACE reads again in MiXCR, with one record for every CDR3 protein. The profile shows fewer than 500,000 distinct CDR3 sequences, roughly 25% of them singletons. This clonotype was seen a handful of times. Its antigen remains unidentified. Whole-study findings and limits: Researchers report contracting CD4+ clones mostly in CM and EM, with CD8+ clones in EMRA. A balance of CD4 and CD8 characterized clones contracting day 15 to 85, whereas later expanders leaned CD4+.

The V gene's germline CDR1 is SGHRS and CDR2 YFSETQ. The CDR3 totals 15 residues. J lost 4 bases, V lost 2 bases, and 6 bases had no gene match. V usage is TRBV5-1 and J usage is TRBJ2-5; 9 nucleotides line up with TRBD1. This sequence originates from an adult woman who had mild COVID-19 (a few samples of this study predate the infection). Cell type and time point are not known. The material sequenced was PBMCs or a T cell subset sorted from them (not recorded which). For the CDR3, the DNA is TGCGCCAGCAGCTTAGGACAGGGGATTCGAGAGACCCAGTACTTC. It codes for CASSLGQGIRETQYF.